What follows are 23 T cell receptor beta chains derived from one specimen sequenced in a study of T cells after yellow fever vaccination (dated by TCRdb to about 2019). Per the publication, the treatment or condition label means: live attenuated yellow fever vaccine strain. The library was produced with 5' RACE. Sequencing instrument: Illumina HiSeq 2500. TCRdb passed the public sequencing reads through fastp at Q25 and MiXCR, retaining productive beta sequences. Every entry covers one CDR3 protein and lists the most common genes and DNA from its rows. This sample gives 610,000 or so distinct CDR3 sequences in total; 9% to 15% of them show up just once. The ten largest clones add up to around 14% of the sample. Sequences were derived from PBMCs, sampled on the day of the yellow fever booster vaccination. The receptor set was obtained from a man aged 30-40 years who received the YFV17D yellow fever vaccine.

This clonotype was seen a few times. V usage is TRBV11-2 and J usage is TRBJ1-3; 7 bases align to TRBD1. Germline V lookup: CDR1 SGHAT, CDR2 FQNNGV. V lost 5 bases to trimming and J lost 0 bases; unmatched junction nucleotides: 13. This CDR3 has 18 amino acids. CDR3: CASSRARQGILSGNTIYF. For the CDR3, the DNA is TGTGCCAGCAGCCGCGCCCGACAGGGCATACTCTCTGGAAACACCATATATTTT.

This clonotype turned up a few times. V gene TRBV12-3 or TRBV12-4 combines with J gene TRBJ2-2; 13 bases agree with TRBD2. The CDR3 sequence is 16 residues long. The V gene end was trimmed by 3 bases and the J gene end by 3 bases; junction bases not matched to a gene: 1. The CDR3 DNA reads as TGTGCCAGCAGTTTCGGACTAGCGGGGGACACCGGGGAGCTGTTTTTT. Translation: CASSFGLAGDTGELFF.

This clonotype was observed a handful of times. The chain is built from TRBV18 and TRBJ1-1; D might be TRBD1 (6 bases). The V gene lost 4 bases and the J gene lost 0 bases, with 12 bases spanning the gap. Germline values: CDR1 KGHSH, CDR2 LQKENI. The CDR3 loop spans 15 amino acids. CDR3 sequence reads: CASSQLGTLNTEAFF. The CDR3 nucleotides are TGTGCCAGCTCACAACTTGGGACATTGAACACTGAAGCTTTCTTT.

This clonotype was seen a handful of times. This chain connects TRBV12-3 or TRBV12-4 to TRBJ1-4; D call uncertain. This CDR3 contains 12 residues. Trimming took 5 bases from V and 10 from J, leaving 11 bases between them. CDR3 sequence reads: CASSLPAPKLFF. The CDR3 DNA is TGTGCCAGCAGTCTACCGGCCCCAAAACTGTTTTTT.

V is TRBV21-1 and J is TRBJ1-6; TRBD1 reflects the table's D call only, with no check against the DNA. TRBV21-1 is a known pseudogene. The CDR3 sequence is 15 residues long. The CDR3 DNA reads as TGTGCCAGCAGCAAAGATGAAGGGGCTTATTCACCCCTCCACTTT. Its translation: CASSKDEGAYSPLHF.

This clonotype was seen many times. CDR3 coding DNA: TGTGCCAGCAGCTTGGCCGTAGGAGACAGGGATAGCCACGAGCAGTACTTC. It yields the protein CASSLAVGDRDSHEQYF. This chain joins TRBV5-6 and TRBJ2-7, with TRBD1 identical over 7 bases. The CDR3 runs 17 residues. The germline V gene has CDR1 SGHDT and CDR2 YYEEEE. V lost 0 bases, J lost 5 bases, and 14 bases stayed unmatched.

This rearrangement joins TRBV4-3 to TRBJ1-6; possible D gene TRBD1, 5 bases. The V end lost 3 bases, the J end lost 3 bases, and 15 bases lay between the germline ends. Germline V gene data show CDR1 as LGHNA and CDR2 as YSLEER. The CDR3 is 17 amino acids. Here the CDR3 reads CASSQVYQGNYNSPLHF. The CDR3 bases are TGCGCCAGCAGCCAGGTGTATCAGGGCAACTATAATTCACCCCTCCACTTT.

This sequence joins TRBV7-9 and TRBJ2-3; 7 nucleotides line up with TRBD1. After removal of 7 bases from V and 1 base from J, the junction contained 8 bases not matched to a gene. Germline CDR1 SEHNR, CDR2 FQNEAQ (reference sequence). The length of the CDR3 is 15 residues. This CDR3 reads CASTLGGPGTDTQYF. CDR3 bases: TGTGCCAGCACCCTAGGGGGCCCTGGCACAGATACGCAGTATTTT.

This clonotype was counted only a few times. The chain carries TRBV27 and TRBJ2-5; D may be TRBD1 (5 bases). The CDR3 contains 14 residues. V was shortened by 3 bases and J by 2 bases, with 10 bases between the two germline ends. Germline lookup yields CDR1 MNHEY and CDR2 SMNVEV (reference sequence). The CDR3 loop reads CASSFAGLQETQYF. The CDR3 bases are TGTGCCAGCAGTTTTGCAGGGCTGCAAGAGACCCAGTACTTC.

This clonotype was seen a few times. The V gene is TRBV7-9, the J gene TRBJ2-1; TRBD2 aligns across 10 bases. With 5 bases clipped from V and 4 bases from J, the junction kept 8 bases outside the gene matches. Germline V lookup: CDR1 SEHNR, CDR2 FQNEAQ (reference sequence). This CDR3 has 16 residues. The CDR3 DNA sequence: TGTGCCAGCAGCCCCGGACTAGCGGAAAGATACAATGAGCAGTTCTTC. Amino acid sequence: CASSPGLAERYNEQFF.

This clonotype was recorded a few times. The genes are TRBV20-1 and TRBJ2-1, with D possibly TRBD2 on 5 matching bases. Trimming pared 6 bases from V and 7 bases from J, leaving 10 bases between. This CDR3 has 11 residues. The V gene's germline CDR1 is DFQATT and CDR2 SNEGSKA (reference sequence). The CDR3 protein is CSAGTSNEQFF. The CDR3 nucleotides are TGCAGTGCGGGTACTAGTAATGAGCAGTTCTTC.

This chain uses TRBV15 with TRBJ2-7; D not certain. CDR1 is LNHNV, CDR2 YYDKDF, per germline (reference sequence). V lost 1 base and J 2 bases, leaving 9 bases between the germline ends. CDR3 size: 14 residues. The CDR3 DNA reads TGTGCCACCAGCAGAGGTGACAATACCTACGAGCAGTACTTC. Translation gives CATSRGDNTYEQYF.

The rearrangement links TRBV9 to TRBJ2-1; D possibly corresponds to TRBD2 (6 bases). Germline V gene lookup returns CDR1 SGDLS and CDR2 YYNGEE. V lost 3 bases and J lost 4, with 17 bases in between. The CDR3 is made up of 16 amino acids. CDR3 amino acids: CASSASGLPSYNEQFF. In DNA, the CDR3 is TGTGCCAGCAGCGCTTCGGGACTCCCGTCTTACAATGAGCAGTTCTTC.

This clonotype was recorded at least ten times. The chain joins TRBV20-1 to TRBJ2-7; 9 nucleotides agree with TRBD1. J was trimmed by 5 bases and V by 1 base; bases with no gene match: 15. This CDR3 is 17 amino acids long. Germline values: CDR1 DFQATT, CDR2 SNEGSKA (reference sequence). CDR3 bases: TGCAGTGCTAGAGCCCCACCCGCCGGGACAGGGCTCAACGAGCAGTACTTC. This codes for CSARAPPAGTGLNEQYF.

CDR3 nucleotides: TGTGCCAGCTCGAAGCCGGGACTAGCGGGAGGCTCCTACAATGAGCAGTTCTTC. Protein: CASSKPGLAGGSYNEQFF. The chain uses TRBV6-2 or TRBV6-3 and TRBJ2-1, with 15 positions matching TRBD2. The germline CDR1 and CDR2 sequences are MNHEY and SVGEGT. The CDR3 contains 18 residues. V gave up 8 bases and J gave up 0 bases; unmatched junction bases: 8.

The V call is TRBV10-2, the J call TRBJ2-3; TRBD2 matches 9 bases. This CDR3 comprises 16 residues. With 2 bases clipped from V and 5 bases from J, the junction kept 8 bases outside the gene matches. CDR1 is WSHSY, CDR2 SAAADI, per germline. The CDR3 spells CASSEQAGGRGDTQYF. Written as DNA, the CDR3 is TGCGCCAGCAGTGAGCAGGCGGGAGGGCGTGGAGATACGCAGTATTTT.

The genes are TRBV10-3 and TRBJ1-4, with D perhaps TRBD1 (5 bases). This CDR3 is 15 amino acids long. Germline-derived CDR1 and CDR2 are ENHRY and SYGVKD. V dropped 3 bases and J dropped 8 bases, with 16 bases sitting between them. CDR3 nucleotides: TGTGCCATCAGTGACCGGGGCACGGGAGAAGAAAAACTGTTTTTT. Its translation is CAISDRGTGEEKLFF.

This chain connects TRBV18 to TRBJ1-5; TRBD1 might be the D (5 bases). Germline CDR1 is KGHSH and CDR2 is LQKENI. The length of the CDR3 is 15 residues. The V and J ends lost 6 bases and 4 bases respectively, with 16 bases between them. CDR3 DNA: TGTGCCAGCTCCTCCCGGACATGGGAGAATCAGCCCCAGCATTTT. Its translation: CASSSRTWENQPQHF.

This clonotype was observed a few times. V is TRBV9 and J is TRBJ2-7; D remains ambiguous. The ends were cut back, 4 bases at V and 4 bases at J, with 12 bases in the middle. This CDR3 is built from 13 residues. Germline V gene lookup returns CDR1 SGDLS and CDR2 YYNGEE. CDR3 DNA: TGTGCCAGCAGCCAGGCACAGCAATACGAGCAGTACTTC. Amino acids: CASSQAQQYEQYF.

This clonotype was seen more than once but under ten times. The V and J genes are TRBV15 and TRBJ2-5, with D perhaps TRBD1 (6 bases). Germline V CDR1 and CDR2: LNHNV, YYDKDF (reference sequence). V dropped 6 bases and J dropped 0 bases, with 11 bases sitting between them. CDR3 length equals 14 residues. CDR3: CATSKRGYQETQYF. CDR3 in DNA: TGTGCCACCAGTAAGAGGGGGTACCAAGAGACCCAGTACTTC.

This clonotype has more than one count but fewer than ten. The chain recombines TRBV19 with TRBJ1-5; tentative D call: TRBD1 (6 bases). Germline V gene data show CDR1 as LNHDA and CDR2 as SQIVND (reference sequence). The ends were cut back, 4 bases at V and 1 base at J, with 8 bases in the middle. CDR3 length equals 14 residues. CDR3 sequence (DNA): TGTGCCAGTAGTACAGACAGGAGCAATCAGCCCCAGCATTTT. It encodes CASSTDRSNQPQHF.

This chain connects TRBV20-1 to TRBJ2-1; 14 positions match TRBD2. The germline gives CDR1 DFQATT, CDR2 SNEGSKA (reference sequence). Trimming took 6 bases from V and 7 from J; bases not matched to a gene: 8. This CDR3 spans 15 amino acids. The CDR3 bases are TGCAGTGCCATGGGACTAGCGGGAGCAGGGAATGAGCAGTTCTTC. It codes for CSAMGLAGAGNEQFF.

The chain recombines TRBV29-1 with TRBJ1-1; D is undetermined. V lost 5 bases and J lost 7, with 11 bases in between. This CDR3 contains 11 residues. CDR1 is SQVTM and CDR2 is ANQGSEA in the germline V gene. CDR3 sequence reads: CSVIAKNEAFF. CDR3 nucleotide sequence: TGCAGCGTTATAGCCAAGAATGAAGCTTTCTTT.